Here is one TCR beta chain with its context. Antigen: not known. Assay used: immunoSEQ multiplex PCR; TCRdb lists only in-frame clones, some missing. The sample records tens of thousands of clones, 85% to 90% being singletons. V dropped 0 bases and J dropped 8 bases, with 23 bases sitting between them. Germline V gene sequence: CDR1 SGDLS, CDR2 YYNGEE. The CDR3 consists of 17 residues. The data stem from a study of T cell responses to AZD1222 COVID-19 vaccine. Findings and caveats of the study: Recipients of two AZD1222 doses showed rising Spike-specific TCR breadth and depth. The donor cohort was predominantly white British with a female majority, and clonal diversity may have been underestimated. Just 6 or 7 people given AZD1222 tested seropositive at baseline.

This specimen was peripheral blood, taken on day 0 of AZD1222 vaccination. V and J are TRBV9 and TRBJ1-2; the D gene is possibly TRBD1 (5 bases). This clonotype was sampled from an adult in good health. CDR3 sequence: CASSVAGRTLTSEGYTF. The CDR3 DNA reads TGTGCCAGCAGCGTAGCGGGCAGGACACTCACCTCGGAGGGCTACACCTTC.